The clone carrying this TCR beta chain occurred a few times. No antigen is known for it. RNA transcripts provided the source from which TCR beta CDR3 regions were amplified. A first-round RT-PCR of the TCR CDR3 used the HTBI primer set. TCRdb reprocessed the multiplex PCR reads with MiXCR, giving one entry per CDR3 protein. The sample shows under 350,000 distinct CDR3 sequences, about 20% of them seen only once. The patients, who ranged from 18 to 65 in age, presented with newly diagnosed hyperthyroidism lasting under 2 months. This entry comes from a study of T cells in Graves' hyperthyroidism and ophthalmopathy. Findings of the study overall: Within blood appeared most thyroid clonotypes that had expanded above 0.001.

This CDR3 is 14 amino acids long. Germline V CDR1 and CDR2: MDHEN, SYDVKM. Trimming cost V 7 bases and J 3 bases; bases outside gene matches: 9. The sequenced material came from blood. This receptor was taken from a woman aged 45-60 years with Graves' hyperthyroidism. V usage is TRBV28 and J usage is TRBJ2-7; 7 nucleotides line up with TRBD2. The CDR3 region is CASTTQGLNYEQYF. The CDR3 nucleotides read TGTGCCAGCACAACCCAGGGACTAAACTACGAGCAGTACTTC. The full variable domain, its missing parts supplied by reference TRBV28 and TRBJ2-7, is DVKVTQSSRYLVKRTGEKVFLECVQDMDHENMFWYRQDPGLGLRLIYFSYDVKMKEKGDIPEGYSVSREKKERFSLILESASTNQTSMYLCASTTQGLNYEQYFGPGTRLTVT.